One and the same sample provided the 24 T cell receptor beta chains below, sequenced in a study of neurological immune-mediated disorders. TCRdb passed the 5' RACE reads through MiXCR, listing each CDR3 protein once. This sample yields 11,000 to 15,000 distinct CDR3 sequences, of which approximately 13% are seen a single time; approximately 42% belongs to the top ten. Sequenced sample: CD8+ T cells from blood. Receptors originate from a female donor with HTLV-1-associated myelopathy (HAM/TSP).

This clonotype occurred many times. This sequence joins TRBV12-3 or TRBV12-4 and TRBJ1-5, with TRBD1 matching 9 bases. There are 14 residues in the CDR3. Trimming at V came to 5 bases and at J to 4 bases, leaving 3 bases not matched to a gene. CDR3 amino acids: CASSPGQGNQPQHF. CDR3 nucleotide sequence: TGTGCCAGCAGTCCGGGACAGGGAAATCAGCCCCAGCATTTT.

This clonotype has a count of ten or more. One end of the junction varies from germline; a read error may be responsible. The genes are TRBV5-1 and TRBJ2-7; 7 bases match TRBD2. This CDR3 region has 16 residues. Germline V gene sequence: CDR1 SGHRS, CDR2 YFSETQ. In nucleotides, the CDR3 is TGCGCCAGCAGTTTGGGAGGGGTCGCTGGGGGTTACGAGCAGTACTTC. Its protein product is CASSLGGVAGGYEQYF.

This clonotype has a count of ten or more. The chain has TRBV7-9 and TRBJ2-1, with D perhaps being TRBD1 or TRBD2 (5 bases each). Germline CDR1 SEHNR, CDR2 FQNEAQ (reference sequence). The CDR3 is 15 amino acids. The V gene lost 2 bases and the J gene lost 4 bases, with 12 bases spanning the gap. In DNA, the CDR3 is TGTGCCAGCAGCTTAATCCCCGGGACGTACAATGAGCAGTTCTTC. Encoded protein: CASSLIPGTYNEQFF.

This clonotype came up many times. V is TRBV7-9 and J is TRBJ2-7; 7 bases are a match to TRBD2. V lost 5 bases, J lost 0 bases, and 1 base stayed unmatched. The CDR3 runs 13 residues. The germline CDR1 and CDR2 sequences are SEHNR and FQNEAQ (reference sequence). For the CDR3, the DNA is TGTGCCAGCAGCCCGGGGGGCTCCTACGAGCAGTACTTC. This encodes CASSPGGSYEQYF.

This clonotype has a count of ten or more. The chain is built from TRBV6-4 and TRBJ1-5; 12 bases are shared with TRBD1. This CDR3 contains 15 residues. Germline CDR1 and CDR2: MRHNA and SNTAGT. After removal of 3 bases from V and 5 bases from J, the junction contained 2 bases not matched to a gene. CDR3 amino acids: CASSEGTGGDQPQHF. The CDR3 coding sequence is TGTGCCAGCAGTGAAGGGACAGGGGGCGATCAGCCCCAGCATTTT.

This clonotype was recorded at least ten times. The V call is TRBV28, the J call TRBJ2-5, with D tentatively TRBD1 (6 bases). The CDR3 totals 14 residues. CDR1 and CDR2 from the germline V gene are MDHEN and SYDVKM. Trimming pared 7 bases from V and 1 base from J, leaving 13 bases between. The CDR3 coding sequence is TGTGCCAGCAAAATCGGACAGATCCAAGAGACCCAGTACTTC. It is translated as CASKIGQIQETQYF.

This clonotype has at least ten counts. This rearrangement joins TRBV27 to TRBJ2-2; a possible D gene is TRBD1 (6 bases). This CDR3 has 15 amino acids. V gave up 2 bases and J gave up 5 bases, with 12 bases separating them. From germline, CDR1 is MNHEY and CDR2 SMNVEV (reference sequence). The CDR3 sequence: CASSLVGTLTGELFF. The CDR3 DNA follows: TGTGCCAGCAGTTTAGTGGGGACACTTACCGGGGAGCTGTTTTTT.

This clonotype has a count of ten or more. The chain recombines TRBV5-5 with TRBJ1-2; unclear D gene. In germline, CDR1 is SGHKS, CDR2 YYEKEE (reference sequence). The CDR3 sequence is 16 residues long. Trimming pared 4 bases from V and 0 bases from J, leaving 16 bases between. The CDR3, as DNA: TGTGCCAGCAGCGTTGGCCTAGGGAAAGCTAACTATGGCTACACCTTC. This codes for CASSVGLGKANYGYTF.

This clonotype was found many times. This rearrangement joins TRBV18 to TRBJ1-4, with a possible D match to TRBD1 (6 bases). The CDR3 is 14 residues long. From germline, CDR1 is KGHSH and CDR2 LQKENI. The V gene lost 4 bases and the J gene lost 5 bases, with 11 bases spanning the gap. CDR3 residues: CASSQQGGNEKLFF. CDR3 bases: TGTGCCAGCTCACAACAGGGAGGCAATGAAAAACTGTTTTTT. The complete variable domain, with remaining parts taken from reference TRBV18 and TRBJ1-4, reads NAGVMQNPRHLVRRRGQEARLRCSPMKGHSHVYWYRQLPEEGLKFMVYLQKENIIDESGMPKERFSAEFPKEGPSILRIQQVVRGDSAAYFCASSQQGGNEKLFFGSGTQLSVL.

This clonotype was counted at least ten times. The chain is built from TRBV5-1 and TRBJ1-1, with D possibly matching TRBD1 (6 bases). Trimming pared 4 bases from V and 3 bases from J, leaving 19 bases between. The germline gives CDR1 SGHRS, CDR2 YFSETQ. The CDR3 length is 16 residues. The chain's CDR3 is CASSKQGSALDTEAFF. Here the CDR3 DNA reads TGCGCCAGCAGCAAACAGGGTTCAGCCCTGGACACTGAAGCTTTCTTT.

This clonotype was seen at least ten times. This chain joins TRBV4-1 and TRBJ2-1, with 10 bases identical to TRBD2. The V gene's germline CDR1 is MGHRA and CDR2 YSYEKL. The V segment lost 6 bases and the J segment 8 bases; nucleotides outside the gene matches: 13. The CDR3 contains 16 residues. As DNA, the CDR3 is TGCGCCAGCAGGGATACGTGGGCTAGCGGGAGCTATGAGCAGTTCTTC. This translates into CASRDTWASGSYEQFF.

Relative to its sample, this clonotype is medium-sized. The chain combines TRBV4-3 with TRBJ2-3; unclear D gene. The CDR3 is 15 amino acids. V shed 2 bases and J shed 4 bases, with 13 bases lying between them. CDR1 is LGHNA and CDR2 is YSLEER in the germline V gene. CDR3 bases: TGCGCCAGCAGCCAATCGCCGTCTTCCTCAGATACGCAGTATTTT. Translating gives CASSQSPSSSDTQYF.

V and J are TRBV4-1 and TRBJ1-5; D remains unclear. Trimming shortened V by 4 bases and J by 1 base, and 11 bases separated the two germline ends. The CDR3 extends over 15 amino acids. CDR1 is MGHRA, CDR2 YSYEKL, per germline. CDR3: CASSPLVGSNQPQHF. As DNA, the CDR3 is TGCGCCAGCAGCCCCCTGGTCGGGAGCAATCAGCCCCAGCATTTT.

This clonotype was seen repeatedly, ten times or more. The rearrangement links TRBV4-2 to TRBJ2-1; 8 bases are shared with TRBD1. This CDR3 spans 14 amino acids. After removal of 4 bases from V and 10 bases from J, the junction contained 9 bases not matched to a gene. The germline V gene has CDR1 LGHNA and CDR2 YNFKEQ. The CDR3 DNA is TGTGCCAGCAGCCCCGGGACAGGCATCGGGGAGCAGTTCTTC. As protein: CASSPGTGIGEQFF.

The V gene is TRBV5-1, the J gene TRBJ1-2; no reliable D call. The CDR3 spans 15 residues. CDR1 and CDR2 (germline): SGHRS, YFSETQ. V lost 5 bases, J lost 4 bases, and 18 bases lay in between. The chain's CDR3 is CASSVDSQAAYGYTF. The CDR3 DNA follows: TGCGCCAGCAGTGTGGACTCGCAGGCTGCCTATGGCTACACCTTC. The whole variable domain, filled in from reference TRBV5-1 and TRBJ1-2, reads KAGVTQTPRYLIKTRGQQVTLSCSPISGHRSVSWYQQTPGQGLQFLFEYFSETQRNKGNFPGRFSGRQFSNSRSEMNVSTLELGDSALYLCASSVDSQAAYGYTFGSGTRLTVV.

The chain links TRBV5-8 to TRBJ1-6; D perhaps matches TRBD1 (5 bases). The CDR3 has 15 residues. Looked up from germline, CDR1 is SGHTS and CDR2 is YDEGEE. The V end was cut by 8 bases, the J end by 8 bases, with 20 bases between. The CDR3 DNA is TGTGCCAGTATCTTAGCAACAGGCTGGGATTCACCCCTCCACTTT. The encoded protein is CASILATGWDSPLHF.

This clonotype was seen at least ten times. The rearrangement links TRBV10-3 to TRBJ2-7, with 7 bases that match TRBD1. The CDR3 consists of 13 residues. J gave up 3 bases and V 8 bases, and 7 bases lay outside the gene matches. Germline V lookup: CDR1 ENHRY, CDR2 SYGVKD. The CDR3 DNA is TGTGCCATCGGCGACAGGGAATACTACGAGCAGTACTTC. It encodes CAIGDREYYEQYF.

There are many counts of this clonotype. This chain's CDR3 is CASSQRPGDSYEQYF. In nucleotides, the CDR3 is TGCGCCAGCAGCCAGCGACCCGGGGACAGCTACGAGCAGTACTTC. J is TRBJ2-7 and V is TRBV4-1; 7 positions match TRBD1. There are 15 residues in the CDR3. V gave up 3 bases and J gave up 3 bases; unmatched junction bases: 8. Germline V gives CDR1 MGHRA, CDR2 YSYEKL.

This clonotype was seen repeatedly, ten times or more. DNA of the CDR3: TGTGCCAGCAGACCGGGTGGGGACACCGGGGAGCTGTTTTTT. It codes for CASRPGGDTGELFF. The genes are TRBV7-9 and TRBJ2-2; D ambiguous. V dropped 6 bases and J dropped 3 bases, with 11 bases sitting between them. In germline, CDR1 is SEHNR, CDR2 FQNEAQ (reference sequence). CDR3 size: 14 residues.

The chain has TRBV21-1 and TRBJ2-7. TRBV21-1 is labeled a pseudogene. The CDR3 has 10 residues. CDR3 nucleotide sequence: TGTGCCAGCAGCAAAAACGAGCAGTACTTC. It is translated as CASSKNEQYF.

This chain uses TRBV5-6 with TRBJ2-3, with D uncertain. Looked up from germline, CDR1 is SGHDT and CDR2 is YYEEEE. V dropped 0 bases and J dropped 6 bases, with 11 bases sitting between them. The CDR3 consists of 14 residues. CDR3 sequence reads: CASSLGLGRDTQYF. The DNA for the CDR3 is TGTGCCAGCAGCTTGGGATTAGGCAGGGATACGCAGTATTTT.

At least ten counts were recorded for this clonotype. CDR3 bases: TGCGCCAGCAGCCCCGGGACAGGGGACGATGAGCAGTTCTTC. It is translated as CASSPGTGDDEQFF. The chain uses TRBV4-1 and TRBJ2-1, with 10 bases aligning to TRBD1. Germline V gene data show CDR1 as MGHRA and CDR2 as YSYEKL. V gave up 4 bases and J gave up 8 bases; unmatched junction bases: 5. The CDR3 loop spans 14 amino acids.

The sample holds many counts of this clonotype. V gene TRBV24-1 combines with J gene TRBJ1-1; maybe TRBD1 (5 bases). V lost 5 bases to trimming and J lost 1 base, with 10 bases between them. The CDR3 is 14 amino acids. Germline CDR1 KGHDR, CDR2 SFDVKD. As DNA, the CDR3 is TGTGCCACCAGTGGAAGGGGTGCGAACACTGAAGCTTTCTTT. Translated: CATSGRGANTEAFF.

The table lists this clonotype with many counts. The chain couples TRBV12-3 or TRBV12-4 to TRBJ2-1; TRBD2 matches 9 bases. With V trimmed by 6 bases and J by 7 bases, 7 bases remained unmatched. The CDR3 is made up of 14 amino acids. This CDR3 reads CASRTSGLGNEQFF. The DNA for the CDR3 is TGTGCCAGCAGGACTAGCGGCCTGGGGAATGAGCAGTTCTTC.